This T cell receptor (beta chain) was identified in a study of T cell repertoires and Cas9 in healthy adults. Study-level information: Characterization of SpCas9-reactive CD4 and CD8 T cells covered multi-effector potency, cytotoxicity and lineage.

From germline, CDR1 is MNHEY and CDR2 SVGAGI. Trimming took off 8 bases at V and 8 bases at J, with 12 bases between the two ends. The CDR3 covers 12 residues. Concerning this clone: What it binds is unknown.

Produced via immunoSEQ multiplex PCR; TCRdb's table is partial and in-frame only. The table shows 20,000 to 25,000 clones, with roughly 90% occurring only once. Study-wide results and limits: SpCas9-reactive effector T cells were reportedly restrained in vitro by SpCas9-reactive regulatory T cells.

This sequence originates from a human donor in good health. The rearrangement uses TRBV6-5 and TRBJ1-4; possible D gene TRBD1, 6 bases. The sample taken for sequencing was CD4+ effector T cells (CD127+, CD25-, CD137-, CD154-) from PBMCs; culture status not recorded. Written as DNA, the CDR3 is TGTGCCAGCGGTCTGAGGGGGGAAAAACTGTTTTTT. Translation: CASGLRGEKLFF.